This T cell receptor (beta chain) appears in the sequencing data of a study of beta chain features in type 1 diabetes. Expressed TCRB transcripts were sequenced after all isolated RNA was converted to cDNA. Generated by immunoSEQ multiplex PCR, the TCRdb table keeps only in-frame clones and is missing some. The table has approximately 150,000 clones, 9% seen once. Trimming took 5 bases from V and 4 from J; bases not matched to a gene: 1. CDR3 length: 12 amino acids. Looked up from germline, CDR1 is SQVTM and CDR2 is ANQGSEA. In its sample, this clone was seen a few times. The antigen remains unidentified. Other nucleotide sequences in the sample specify the same CDR3. Overall study results and limits: Across all four CD4+ subsets, people with type 1 diabetes showed modestly shorter TCRB CDR3s.

Stem cell-like memory, regulatory, central memory and naive CD4+ cells were sorted via CD45RO/CCR7/CD25/CD127/CD95/CD27. Sequencing was carried out using central memory CD4+ T cells from blood. The chain carries TRBV29-1 and TRBJ1-5; TRBD1 agrees at 8 bases. The origin of this receptor is a man aged 25-45 years with type 1 diabetes. As DNA, the CDR3 is TGCAGCGTTCGACAGGGGAATCAGCCCCAGCATTTT. Amino acids: CSVRQGNQPQHF.